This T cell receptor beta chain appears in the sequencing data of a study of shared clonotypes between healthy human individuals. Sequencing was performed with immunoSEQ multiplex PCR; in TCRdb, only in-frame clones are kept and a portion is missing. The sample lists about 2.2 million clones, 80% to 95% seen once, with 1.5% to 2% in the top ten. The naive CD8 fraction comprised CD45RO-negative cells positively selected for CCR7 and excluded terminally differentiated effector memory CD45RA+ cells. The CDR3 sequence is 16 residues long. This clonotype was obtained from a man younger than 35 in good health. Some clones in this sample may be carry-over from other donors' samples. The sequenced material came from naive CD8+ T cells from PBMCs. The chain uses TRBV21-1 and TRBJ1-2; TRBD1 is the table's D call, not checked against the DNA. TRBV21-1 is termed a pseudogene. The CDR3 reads CASSLKAGGNRGGYTF. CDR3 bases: TGTGCCAGCAGCCTGAAGGCAGGGGGCAATCGAGGCGGCTACACCTTC.